Following are 19 T cell receptor beta chains from one sample sequenced in a study of shared clonotypes between healthy human individuals (dated by TCRdb to 2020 to 2022). The library was produced with the immunoSEQ multiplex PCR assay. Imported from immuneACCESS, the table was reduced by TCRdb to in-frame sequences with V and J called. These copies leave out some clones; in studies compared against another copy, an unresolved V gene accounts for under half, and the cause of the remainder is not known. The sample includes approximately 2,000,000 clones, with 85% to 95% observed a single time. Jointly, the top ten make up approximately 0.4% of the sample. Sequenced material: naive CD4+ T cells from PBMCs. This sample's cell subset or site label indicates: CD45RA+ positively selected. These receptors all stem from a man aged 18 to 29 in good health. Some clones in this sample may be carry-over from other donors' samples.

The genes are TRBV9 and TRBJ2-7, with 7 positions matching TRBD1. Trimming removed 4 bases from V and 0 bases from J; junction bases left unmatched: 7. Germline V gene data show CDR1 as SGDLS and CDR2 as YYNGEE. The CDR3 has 15 amino acids. The DNA of the CDR3 is TGTGCCAGCAGCCGCATGACAGGGTCCTCCTACGAGCAGTACTTC. Translation gives CASSRMTGSSYEQYF.

The V and J genes are TRBV9 and TRBJ2-1; 10 positions match TRBD2. The CDR3 consists of 15 residues. Germline values: CDR1 SGDLS, CDR2 YYNGEE. V lost 1 base, J lost 7 bases, and 5 bases stayed unmatched. For the CDR3, the DNA is TGTGCCAGCAGCGTATTAGGACTAGCGGTTAATGAGCAGTTCTTC. It encodes CASSVLGLAVNEQFF.

This rearrangement joins TRBV2 to TRBJ1-4; weak D call: TRBD1 (6 bases). The CDR3 is 14 amino acids. Germline V lookup: CDR1 SNHLY, CDR2 FYNNEI. Trimming cost V 6 bases and J 0 bases, with 8 bases left between them. CDR3 amino acids: CASREGATNEKLFF. CDR3 in DNA: TGTGCCAGCAGGGAGGGGGCAACTAATGAAAAACTGTTTTTT.

This rearrangement joins TRBV28 to TRBJ1-1, with 9 nucleotides matching TRBD1. Trimming took 7 bases from V and 4 from J; bases not matched to a gene: 19. This CDR3 region has 18 residues. The germline gives CDR1 MDHEN, CDR2 SYDVKM. The DNA for the CDR3 is TGTGCCAGCACCCTCCTTCCGGGACAGGGAGTCCGGGTCACTGAAGCTTTCTTT. This codes for CASTLLPGQGVRVTEAFF.

The J gene is TRBJ1-3, the V gene TRBV4-1; possibly TRBD1 for D (5 bases). With 4 bases removed from V and 4 bases from J, the gap between germline ends came to 11 bases. CDR1 and CDR2 (germline): MGHRA, YSYEKL. The CDR3 is 14 amino acids. The chain's CDR3 is CASSPGTLGNTIYF. As DNA, the CDR3 is TGCGCCAGCAGCCCGGGGACGCTCGGAAACACCATATATTTT.

The CDR3 region has the DNA TGTGCCAGCAGCGCGCCGGCATTGAGAGATACGCAGTATTTT. The encoded protein is CASSAPALRDTQYF. The chain couples TRBV28 to TRBJ2-3; the D is unclear. Trimming shortened V by 6 bases and J by 5 bases, and 15 bases separated the two germline ends. Per germline, CDR1 MDHEN and CDR2 SYDVKM. This CDR3 region has 14 residues.

The V call is TRBV7-9, the J call TRBJ2-5; D is uncertain. V dropped 4 bases and J dropped 6 bases, with 12 bases sitting between them. The germline V gene has CDR1 SEHNR and CDR2 FQNEAQ (reference sequence). The CDR3 runs to 13 residues. This CDR3 is CASSSGLVKTQYF. The CDR3 bases are TGTGCCAGCAGCTCAGGATTGGTCAAGACCCAGTACTTC.

CDR3 bases: TGTGCCAGCAGTGACGGACAGGGAGGATCACCCCTCCACTTT. Amino acids: CASSDGQGGSPLHF. This chain connects TRBV6-1 to TRBJ1-6, with 8 bases lining up with TRBD1. The germline gives CDR1 MNHNS, CDR2 SASEGT. CDR3 size: 14 residues. V shed 3 bases and J 10 bases; nucleotides not matched to a gene: 5.

This chain uses TRBV19 with TRBJ2-7; 7 bases align to TRBD1. This CDR3 contains 14 residues. The V and J ends lost 3 bases and 6 bases, in that order; junction bases with no gene match: 8. Germline values: CDR1 LNHDA, CDR2 SQIVND (reference sequence). The CDR3 sequence: CASSIPTGNGEQYF. The DNA of the CDR3 is TGTGCCAGTAGTATTCCGACAGGGAACGGCGAGCAGTACTTC.

The chain couples TRBV5-6 to TRBJ2-3; 9 bases fit TRBD2. Trimming cost V 4 bases and J 7 bases; bases outside gene matches: 7. CDR1 is SGHDT and CDR2 is YYEEEE in the germline V gene. CDR3 size: 14 residues. The CDR3 is CASSHTSGSNTQYF. DNA of the CDR3: TGTGCCAGCAGCCATACTAGCGGGTCCAATACGCAGTATTTT.

The rearrangement links TRBV7-6 to TRBJ2-7; D call uncertain. Germline loops: CDR1 SGHVS, CDR2 FNYEAQ. Trimming took off 2 bases at V and 6 bases at J, with 26 bases between the two ends. The CDR3 covers 18 residues. In DNA, the CDR3 is TGTGCCAGCAGCTTACGGGTGCTGCTGCTGGGCTCGATAGGCGAGCAGTACTTC. Translation: CASSLRVLLLGSIGEQYF.

This chain joins TRBV10-3 and TRBJ2-5; unclear D gene. V shed 0 bases and J shed 5 bases, with 16 bases lying between them. The CDR3 sequence is 16 residues long. Germline assignment: CDR1 ENHRY and CDR2 SYGVKD. The CDR3 sequence: CAISESIETGWETQYF. For the CDR3, the DNA is TGTGCCATCAGTGAGTCGATAGAGACGGGCTGGGAGACCCAGTACTTC.

V usage is TRBV6-4 and J usage is TRBJ1-2; D not resolved. The V end lost 2 bases, the J end lost 8 bases, and 9 bases lay between the germline ends. Germline values: CDR1 MRHNA, CDR2 SNTAGT. The CDR3 totals 12 residues. CDR3 bases: TGTGCCAGCAGTGACAGGGTTGGCGGCTACACCTTC. This codes for CASSDRVGGYTF.

Comment on this clone: The sample has other DNA sequences that encode this CDR3 too. The rearrangement joins TRBV18 to TRBJ2-5, with D maybe TRBD1 (5 bases). Trimming took 6 bases from V and 4 from J, leaving 12 bases between them. The CDR3 is 13 residues long. CDR1 KGHSH and CDR2 LQKENI come from the germline V gene. CDR3 in amino acids: CASSPGSAETQYF. CDR3 nucleotides: TGTGCCAGCTCCCCAGGGTCCGCAGAGACCCAGTACTTC. The variable domain in full, with the rest retrieved from reference TRBV18 and TRBJ2-5, is NAGVMQNPRHLVRRRGQEARLRCSPMKGHSHVYWYRQLPEEGLKFMVYLQKENIIDESGMPKERFSAEFPKEGPSILRIQQVVRGDSAAYFCASSPGSAETQYFGPGTRLLVL.

The chain carries TRBV5-4 and TRBJ1-2, with TRBD1 as a possible D gene (6 bases). CDR3 length: 15 amino acids. CDR1 is SGHNT, CDR2 YYREEE, per germline (reference sequence). Between the trimmed V and J ends, which lost 0 bases and 3 bases, there was a span of 12 bases. The CDR3 DNA sequence: TGTGCCAGCAGCTTGGGTTCAGGGGCGGACTATGGCTACACCTTC. This codes for CASSLGSGADYGYTF.

The chain is built from TRBV4-1 and TRBJ2-2, with D perhaps matching TRBD1 or TRBD2 (7 bases each). The germline V gene has CDR1 MGHRA and CDR2 YSYEKL. This CDR3 comprises 16 residues. The V and J ends lost 1 base and 9 bases respectively, with 18 bases between them. The DNA for the CDR3 is TGCGCCAGCAGCCAAGCCTCAGGGGGGGCCGGACGGGAGCTGTTTTTT. This encodes CASSQASGGAGRELFF.

The rearrangement links TRBV19 to TRBJ1-4; D is perhaps TRBD1 (6 bases). From germline, CDR1 is LNHDA and CDR2 SQIVND (reference sequence). V dropped 4 bases and J dropped 2 bases, with 23 bases sitting between them. The CDR3 runs to 19 residues. The CDR3 nucleotides are TGTGCCAGTAGTACCCGCGCCCCGGAGGGGGGTATCACTAATGAAAAACTGTTTTTT. It specifies CASSTRAPEGGITNEKLFF. The complete variable domain, with remaining parts taken from reference TRBV19 and TRBJ1-4, reads DGGITQSPKYLFRKEGQNVTLSCEQNLNHDAMYWYRQDPGQGLRLIYYSQIVNDFQKGDIAEGYSVSREKKESFPLTVTSAQKNPTAFYLCASSTRAPEGGITNEKLFFGSGTQLSVL.

The V call is TRBV27, the J call TRBJ2-1, with 14 bases fitting TRBD2. This CDR3 contains 19 residues. The V gene's germline CDR1 is MNHEY and CDR2 SMNVEV (reference sequence). The ends lost 2 bases at V and 2 bases at J; junction bases unmatched: 8. CDR3 loop: CASSLPGTSGRKTYNEQFF. DNA of the CDR3: TGTGCCAGCAGTTTACCCGGGACTAGCGGGAGAAAAACCTACAATGAGCAGTTCTTC.

The chain links TRBV4-1 to TRBJ1-1; no reliable D call. The CDR3 totals 14 residues. Germline V gene lookup returns CDR1 MGHRA and CDR2 YSYEKL. V lost 6 bases to trimming and J lost 4 bases, with 15 bases between them. The CDR3 loop reads CASSPPRLGTEAFF. For the CDR3, the DNA is TGCGCCAGCAGTCCCCCCCGTCTGGGCACTGAAGCTTTCTTT.